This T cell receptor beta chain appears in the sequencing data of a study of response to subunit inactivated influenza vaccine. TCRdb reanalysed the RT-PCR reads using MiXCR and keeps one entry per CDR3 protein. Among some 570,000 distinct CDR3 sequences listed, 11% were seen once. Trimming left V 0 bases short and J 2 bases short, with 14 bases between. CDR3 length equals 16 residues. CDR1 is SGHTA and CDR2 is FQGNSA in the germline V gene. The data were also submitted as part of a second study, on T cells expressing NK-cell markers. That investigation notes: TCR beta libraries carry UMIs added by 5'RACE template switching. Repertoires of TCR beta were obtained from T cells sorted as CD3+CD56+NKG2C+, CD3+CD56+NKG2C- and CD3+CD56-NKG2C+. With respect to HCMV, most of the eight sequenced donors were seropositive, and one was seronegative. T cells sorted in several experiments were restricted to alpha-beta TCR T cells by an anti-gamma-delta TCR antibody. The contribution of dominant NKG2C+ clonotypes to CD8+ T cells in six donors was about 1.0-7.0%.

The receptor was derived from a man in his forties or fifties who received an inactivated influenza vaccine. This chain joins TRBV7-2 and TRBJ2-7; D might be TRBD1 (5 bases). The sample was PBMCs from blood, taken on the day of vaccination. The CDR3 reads CASSLAGVADTYEQYF. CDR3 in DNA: TGTGCCAGCAGCTTAGCTGGGGTCGCGGACACCTACGAGCAGTACTTC.